Listed here are 17 T cell receptor beta chains from one sample, sequenced in a study of blood T cell repertoires in COVID-19 (dated by TCRdb to 2020 to 2021). Library preparation was by the immunoSEQ multiplex PCR assay. TCRdb limited this immuneACCESS table to in-frame rearrangements with V and J called. A share of clones is missing; checked studies link under half to unresolved V genes, and the rest is unexplained. This sample has around 230,000 clones in its table, and about 90% of those were observed once. The ten largest clones capture 7.2% of the sample. What was sequenced was peripheral blood. Receptor source: a man aged 55 to 69 who had recovered from COVID-19.

This chain joins TRBV28 and TRBJ1-2; D gene uncertain. The germline V gene has CDR1 MDHEN and CDR2 SYDVKM. CDR3 length: 14 amino acids. Trimming pared 6 bases from V and 2 bases from J, leaving 13 bases between. DNA for the CDR3: TGTGCCAGCAGCCCAGCGCAGCAGAACTATGGCTACACCTTC. Translating gives CASSPAQQNYGYTF.

The gene calls are TRBV5-4 and TRBJ2-3; TRBD1 agrees at 7 bases. V shed 4 bases and J 4 bases; nucleotides not matched to a gene: 15. This CDR3 has 17 amino acids. Germline values: CDR1 SGHNT, CDR2 YYREEE (reference sequence). CDR3 bases: TGTGCCAGCAGCCGCGCCAGGGGGATTGGCGGAGCAGATACGCAGTATTTT. It yields the protein CASSRARGIGGADTQYF.

This chain uses TRBV5-1 with TRBJ2-1, with TRBD1 as a possible D gene (5 bases). From germline, CDR1 is SGHRS and CDR2 YFSETQ. Trimming cost V 0 bases and J 8 bases, with 12 bases left between them. This CDR3 region has 14 residues. In DNA form, the CDR3 reads TGCGCCAGCAGCTTGGGTCCAGGGTTCGATGAGCAGTTCTTC. As protein: CASSLGPGFDEQFF.

V usage is TRBV4-1 and J usage is TRBJ2-7, with D perhaps TRBD2 (6 bases). V lost 4 bases to trimming and J lost 2 bases, with 21 bases between them. This CDR3 spans 17 amino acids. Germline values: CDR1 MGHRA, CDR2 YSYEKL. In nucleotides, the CDR3 is TGCGCCAGCAGCCGGTCCCCTTTGGCGGGGAGTCCCTACGAGCAGTACTTC. This gives the protein CASSRSPLAGSPYEQYF.

The chain is built from TRBV5-4 and TRBJ2-1; 11 positions agree with TRBD2. V lost 4 bases and J lost 4; bases outside the gene matches: 7. Germline V gives CDR1 SGHNT, CDR2 YYREEE (reference sequence). The CDR3 sequence is 16 residues long. The CDR3 spells CASSPPLAGGYNEQFF. The CDR3 DNA reads as TGTGCCAGCAGCCCACCGCTAGCGGGGGGATACAATGAGCAGTTCTTC.

CDR3 residues: CASTPSARTTGELFF. Written as DNA, the CDR3 is TGTGCCAGCACCCCATCCGCCAGAACCACCGGGGAGCTGTTTTTT. The chain employs TRBV2 and TRBJ2-2; D unresolved. The germline CDR1 and CDR2 sequences are SNHLY and FYNNEI. Trimming left V 7 bases short and J 4 bases short, with 16 bases between. This CDR3 is 15 amino acids long.

The chain carries TRBV29-1 and TRBJ1-4; D call uncertain. The germline gives CDR1 SQVTM, CDR2 ANQGSEA. The CDR3 is 11 amino acids. The CDR3: CAFSNNEKLFF. In nucleotides, the CDR3 is TGCGCCTTTTCTAATAATGAAAAACTGTTTTTT.

The V call is TRBV2, the J call TRBJ1-2; D gene uncertain. Germline values: CDR1 SNHLY, CDR2 FYNNEI. This CDR3 is built from 13 residues. Trimming stripped 3 bases from V and 0 bases from J, with 5 bases between. CDR3 residues: CASSERANYGYTF. CDR3 in DNA: TGTGCCAGCAGTGAGCGGGCTAACTATGGCTACACCTTC.

This clone was observed once. The chain has TRBV11-2 and TRBJ2-7, with 11 bases aligning to TRBD1. The CDR3 is 16 amino acids. Germline lookup yields CDR1 SGHAT and CDR2 FQNNGV. The junction had 11 bases not matched to a gene; V was cut back by 4 bases and J by 6 bases. The CDR3 spells CASSSLVGTGGAEQYF. The DNA for the CDR3 is TGTGCCAGCAGCTCCCTTGTCGGGACAGGGGGAGCCGAGCAGTACTTC.

The rearrangement joins TRBV6-5 to TRBJ1-2; D might be TRBD1 (5 bases). The CDR3 sequence is 14 residues long. Germline V gene lookup returns CDR1 MNHEY and CDR2 SVGAGI. V lost 7 bases to trimming and J lost 0 bases, with 12 bases between them. The CDR3 DNA reads as TGTGCCAGCAAACCAGGGTCGTCTAACTATGGCTACACCTTC. Its protein is CASKPGSSNYGYTF.

The rearrangement links TRBV6-1 to TRBJ1-3; D is perhaps TRBD1 (6 bases). Trimming removed 0 bases from V and 0 bases from J, with 6 bases in between. The CDR3 is 15 amino acids. The V gene's germline CDR1 is MNHNS and CDR2 SASEGT. Here the CDR3 reads CASSEAGGSGNTIYF. In DNA form, the CDR3 reads TGTGCCAGCAGTGAAGCAGGGGGCTCTGGAAACACCATATATTTT.

The chain recombines TRBV2 with TRBJ2-5; TRBD1 is a possible D gene (5 bases). The V gene lost 7 bases and the J gene lost 5 bases, with 14 bases spanning the gap. There are 13 residues in the CDR3. The V gene's germline CDR1 is SNHLY and CDR2 FYNNEI. CDR3 sequence: CASKGWVRETQYF. The CDR3 nucleotides read TGTGCCAGCAAGGGGTGGGTAAGGGAGACCCAGTACTTC.

This chain links TRBV5-1 with TRBJ2-5; TRBD2 is a possible D gene (6 bases). The CDR3 is 13 amino acids. In germline, CDR1 is SGHRS, CDR2 YFSETQ. V was pared by 7 bases and J by 3 bases, with 13 bases between. The CDR3 is CASSLGGEETQYF. The DNA of the CDR3 is TGCGCCAGCTCACTGGGAGGAGAAGAGACCCAGTACTTC. Full variable domain (remainder filled in from reference TRBV5-1 and TRBJ2-5): KAGVTQTPRYLIKTRGQQVTLSCSPISGHRSVSWYQQTPGQGLQFLFEYFSETQRNKGNFPGRFSGRQFSNSRSEMNVSTLELGDSALYLCASSLGGEETQYFGPGTRLLVL.

This sequence joins TRBV19 and TRBJ2-2; 11 bases fit TRBD1. Trimming took 6 bases from V and 6 from J; bases not matched to a gene: 12. CDR1 LNHDA and CDR2 SQIVND come from the germline V gene (reference sequence). The CDR3 is 17 amino acids. CDR3 sequence: CASRGDRGSVKSGELFF. The DNA of the CDR3 is TGTGCCAGTAGGGGGGACAGGGGGAGCGTTAAGTCCGGGGAGCTGTTTTTT. The whole variable domain, filled in from reference TRBV19 and TRBJ2-2, reads DGGITQSPKYLFRKEGQNVTLSCEQNLNHDAMYWYRQDPGQGLRLIYYSQIVNDFQKGDIAEGYSVSREKKESFPLTVTSAQKNPTAFYLCASRGDRGSVKSGELFFGEGSRLTVL.

J is TRBJ1-2 and V is TRBV18; no clear D gene. V was clipped by 3 bases and J by 1 base, with 6 bases between them. CDR1 and CDR2 from the germline V gene are KGHSH and LQKENI. The CDR3 loop spans 13 amino acids. This CDR3 is CASSPSLNYGYTF. CDR3 nucleotide sequence: TGTGCCAGCTCACCGTCTCTTAACTATGGCTACACCTTC.

The chain has TRBV10-2 and TRBJ2-3; 8 bases map to TRBD2. J lost 4 bases, V lost 7 bases, and 13 bases had no gene match. This CDR3 spans 16 amino acids. Germline CDR1 reads WSHSY; CDR2 reads SAAADI. The chain's CDR3 is CASKKVGGGRADTQYF. CDR3 sequence (DNA): TGCGCCAGCAAAAAAGTCGGGGGGGGCCGCGCAGATACGCAGTATTTT.

This chain joins TRBV5-8 and TRBJ2-3, with a tentative D call TRBD2 (7 bases). This CDR3 spans 17 amino acids. Germline V gives CDR1 SGHTS, CDR2 YDEGEE. V lost 6 bases, J lost 0 bases, and 20 bases lay in between. In nucleotides, the CDR3 is TGTGCCAGCAATCGAGGGGGGACTACAGATAGCACAGATACGCAGTATTTT. It is translated as CASNRGGTTDSTDTQYF.